Presented here are 14 T cell receptor beta chains from one specimen sequenced in a study of cytomegalovirus exposure and HLA in healthy donors. With 60 Vbeta and 13 Jbeta primers, the PCR was carried out. Method: immunoSEQ multiplex PCR; TCRdb's copy keeps in-frame clones and lacks some. Of some 200,000 clones in the sample, roughly 83% are singletons; the top ten hold 0.71%. Sequencing used PBMCs. The receptors here all came from a boy between 2 and 15 years old in good health and CMV-seronegative.

The gene calls are TRBV5-1 and TRBJ2-7, with 12 positions matching TRBD2. V shed 1 base and J 3 bases; nucleotides not matched to a gene: 5. The CDR3 covers 16 residues. CDR1 and CDR2 (germline): SGHRS, YFSETQ. CDR3 DNA sequence: TGCGCCAGCAGCTTGTCTCCACTAGCGGGAGGCTACGAGCAGTACTTC. It is translated as CASSLSPLAGGYEQYF.

The rearrangement uses TRBV5-4 and TRBJ2-3, with TRBD1 matching 9 bases. CDR1 and CDR2 from the germline V gene are SGHNT and YYREEE (reference sequence). The CDR3 totals 14 residues. Unmatched junction bases numbered 5, after V lost 5 bases and J lost 4 bases. In nucleotides, the CDR3 is TGTGCCAGCAGGGACGACAGGGGGGCAGATACGCAGTATTTT. The encoded protein is CASRDDRGADTQYF.

The rearrangement links TRBV30 to TRBJ2-5; D gene uncertain. Germline CDR1 GTSNPN, CDR2 SVGIG (reference sequence). V lost 3 bases to trimming and J lost 5 bases, with 7 bases between them. The CDR3 runs to 11 residues. As DNA, the CDR3 is TGTGCCTGGAGCGCCGGGGAGACCCAGTACTTC. It specifies CAWSAGETQYF. Filled out from reference TRBV30 and TRBJ2-5, the complete variable domain reads SQTIHQWPATLVQPVGSPLSLECTVEGTSNPNLYWYRQAAGRGLQLLFYSVGIGQISSEVPQNLSASRPQDRQFILSSKKLLLSDSGFYLCAWSAGETQYFGPGTRLLVL.

The gene calls are TRBV20-1 and TRBJ2-3; D is undetermined. This CDR3 spans 11 amino acids. V shed 3 bases and J shed 6 bases, with 7 bases lying between them. Germline CDR1 and CDR2: DFQATT and SNEGSKA (reference sequence). Written as DNA, the CDR3 is TGCAGTGCTAGTTCGGTGGATACGCAGTATTTT. Translating it yields CSASSVDTQYF.

The gene calls are TRBV6-4 and TRBJ2-3; tentatively, D is TRBD2 (5 bases). Trimming removed 0 bases at V and 2 bases at J, with 12 bases between. The CDR3 has 16 residues. CDR1 is MRHNA and CDR2 is SNTAGT in the germline V gene. The CDR3 DNA is TGTGCCAGCAGTGACTCTTTTAGGACTGCCACAGATACGCAGTATTTT. As protein: CASSDSFRTATDTQYF.

With respect to this clone: Other DNA variants within this sample encode the same CDR3. V is TRBV7-3 and J is TRBJ1-4; D not resolved. V shed 3 bases and J shed 8 bases, with 10 bases lying between them. This CDR3 has 13 residues. Germline lookup yields CDR1 SGHTA and CDR2 FQGTGA. The CDR3 loop reads CASSLHLGEKLFF. The CDR3 nucleotides read TGTGCCAGCAGCTTGCACCTCGGGGAAAAACTGTTTTTT. Full variable domain (remainder filled in from reference TRBV7-3 and TRBJ1-4): GAGVSQTPSNKVTEKGKYVELRCDPISGHTALYWYRQSLGQGPEFLIYFQGTGAADDSGLPNDRFFAVRPEGSVSTLKIQRTERGDSAVYLCASSLHLGEKLFFGSGTQLSVL.

The chain joins TRBV6-5 to TRBJ1-5, with D tentatively TRBD1 (5 bases). The CDR3 covers 12 residues. V gave up 6 bases and J gave up 5 bases, with 8 bases separating them. The germline V gene has CDR1 MNHEY and CDR2 SVGAGI. The CDR3 loop reads CASSRADQPQHF. The CDR3 DNA follows: TGTGCCAGCAGCAGGGCCGATCAGCCCCAGCATTTT.

This clone came up a few times. V and J are TRBV7-9 and TRBJ1-4; 7 bases align to TRBD1. Losses at the gene ends were 4 bases for V and 4 bases for J; bases not matched to a gene: 6. Germline V gene data show CDR1 as SEHNR and CDR2 as FQNEAQ (reference sequence). This CDR3 is 15 amino acids long. The CDR3 DNA reads as TGTGCCAGCAGCTCGCGGGACAGCGATAATGAAAAACTGTTTTTT. It encodes CASSSRDSDNEKLFF.

This sequence joins TRBV7-3 and TRBJ2-3, with 11 nucleotides matching TRBD1. The CDR3 runs to 17 residues. Trimming cost V 2 bases and J 0 bases; bases outside gene matches: 4. CDR1 SGHTA and CDR2 FQGTGA come from the germline V gene. The CDR3 region is CASSLRTGGHSTDTQYF. CDR3 nucleotide sequence: TGTGCCAGCAGCTTACGGACAGGGGGCCATAGCACAGATACGCAGTATTTT.

Turning to this clone: One end of the junction does not line up with germline, which may come from a read error. The sample has other DNA sequences that encode this CDR3 too. The chain uses TRBV25-1 and TRBJ2-1, with 7 nucleotides matching TRBD1. The germline V gene encodes CDR1 MGHDK and CDR2 SYGVNS. The CDR3 has 14 residues. CDR3 sequence (DNA): TGTGCCAGCAGTGTGACAGGGAAAGTCGATGAGCAATTCTTC. Its translation: CASSVTGKVDEQFF.

The chain links TRBV7-9 to TRBJ2-2; D remains ambiguous. The CDR3 consists of 16 residues. V lost 2 bases and J lost 0, with 10 bases in between. Germline-derived CDR1 and CDR2 are SEHNR and FQNEAQ (reference sequence). CDR3 DNA sequence: TGTGCCAGCAGCTTAATCCAACGAGCGAACACCGGGGAGCTGTTTTTT. Amino acid sequence: CASSLIQRANTGELFF.

The rearrangement links TRBV5-1 to TRBJ2-2; 12 bases line up with TRBD1. Germline assignment: CDR1 SGHRS and CDR2 YFSETQ. With V trimmed by 2 bases and J by 0 bases, 5 bases remained unmatched. This CDR3 contains 18 residues. The DNA of the CDR3 is TGCGCCAGCAGCTTCGGGACAGGGGGCTCAGCGAACACCGGGGAGCTGTTTTTT. Amino acid sequence: CASSFGTGGSANTGELFF. The entire variable domain, with the rest obtained from reference TRBV5-1 and TRBJ2-2, is as follows: KAGVTQTPRYLIKTRGQQVTLSCSPISGHRSVSWYQQTPGQGLQFLFEYFSETQRNKGNFPGRFSGRQFSNSRSEMNVSTLELGDSALYLCASSFGTGGSANTGELFFGEGSRLTVL.

This clone appeared a few times. The rearrangement links TRBV19 to TRBJ2-1, with 10 bases matching TRBD2. After removal of 3 bases from V and 4 bases from J, the junction contained 3 bases not matched to a gene. The CDR3 runs to 15 residues. The germline V gene encodes CDR1 LNHDA and CDR2 SQIVND (reference sequence). The CDR3 loop reads CASSILAGEYNEQFF. CDR3 sequence (DNA): TGTGCCAGTAGTATTCTAGCGGGAGAGTACAATGAGCAGTTCTTC.

The rearrangement uses TRBV7-6 and TRBJ1-2, with TRBD1 matching over 9 bases. Germline CDR1 SGHVS, CDR2 FNYEAQ. The CDR3 is made up of 14 amino acids. J lost 6 bases, V lost 5 bases, and 7 bases had no gene match. The CDR3 sequence is CASSRGTGWDGYTF. The CDR3 nucleotides are TGTGCCAGCAGCAGGGGGACAGGGTGGGATGGCTACACCTTC.